A single sample is the source of the 3 T cell receptor beta chains below, sequenced in a study of beta chain features in type 1 diabetes. Sequencing targeted expressed TCRB transcripts, as all isolated RNA had been reverse transcribed. The method was immunoSEQ multiplex PCR; TCRdb's version includes in-frame clones alone and lacks a portion of them. This table has about 320,000 clones, 14% appearing once. The sample was central memory CD4+ T cells from blood. The receptors shown here come from a man aged 30 to 39 in good health.

This clone was observed a few times. V gene TRBV5-1 combines with J gene TRBJ2-5, with D unresolved. The V gene lost 1 base and the J gene lost 3 bases, with 16 bases spanning the gap. Germline-derived CDR1 and CDR2 are SGHRS and YFSETQ. The CDR3 covers 16 residues. CDR3 region: CASSLSRMVSEETQYF. CDR3 in DNA: TGCGCCAGCAGCTTGTCACGAATGGTTTCGGAAGAGACCCAGTACTTC.

This clone was counted between two and nine times. The CDR3 bases are TGTGCCAGCAGATCGGCGGGGGACAATGAGCAGTTCTTC. This gives the protein CASRSAGDNEQFF. The chain links TRBV7-3 to TRBJ2-1; TRBD2 matches 7 bases. The V gene end was trimmed by 6 bases and the J gene end by 5 bases; junction bases not matched to a gene: 4. The CDR3 loop spans 13 amino acids. Germline V gene sequence: CDR1 SGHTA, CDR2 FQGTGA.

The chain recombines TRBV5-6 with TRBJ1-2, with D tentatively TRBD1 (5 bases). V lost 2 bases, J lost 6 bases, and 17 bases lay in between. In germline, CDR1 is SGHDT, CDR2 YYEEEE. There are 15 residues in the CDR3. The CDR3 region is CASSFRGAGFHGYTF. CDR3 nucleotides: TGTGCCAGCAGCTTTCGAGGGGCAGGGTTTCATGGCTACACCTTC.